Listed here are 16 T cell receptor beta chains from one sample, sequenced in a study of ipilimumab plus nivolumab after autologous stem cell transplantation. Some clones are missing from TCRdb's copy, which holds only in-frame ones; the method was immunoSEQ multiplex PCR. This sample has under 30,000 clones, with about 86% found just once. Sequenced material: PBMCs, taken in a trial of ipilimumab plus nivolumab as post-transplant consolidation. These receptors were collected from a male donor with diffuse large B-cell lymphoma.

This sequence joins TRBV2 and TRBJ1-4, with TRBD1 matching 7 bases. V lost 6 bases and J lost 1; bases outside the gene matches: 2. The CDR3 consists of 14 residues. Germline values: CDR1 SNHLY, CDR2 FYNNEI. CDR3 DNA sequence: TGTGCCAGCAGGCACAGGGGAACTAATGAAAAACTGTTTTTT. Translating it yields CASRHRGTNEKLFF.

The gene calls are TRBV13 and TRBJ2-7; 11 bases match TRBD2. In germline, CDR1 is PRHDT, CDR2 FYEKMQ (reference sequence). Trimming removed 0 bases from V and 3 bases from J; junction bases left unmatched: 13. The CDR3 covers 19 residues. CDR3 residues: CASSLGSWGLADANYEQYF. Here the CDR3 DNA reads TGTGCCAGCAGCTTAGGTTCTTGGGGACTAGCGGACGCCAACTACGAGCAGTACTTC.

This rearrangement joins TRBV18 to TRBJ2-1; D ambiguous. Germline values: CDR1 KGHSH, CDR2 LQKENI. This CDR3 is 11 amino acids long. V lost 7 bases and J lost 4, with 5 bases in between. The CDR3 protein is CASFEYNEQFF. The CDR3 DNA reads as TGTGCCAGCTTCGAGTACAATGAGCAGTTCTTC.

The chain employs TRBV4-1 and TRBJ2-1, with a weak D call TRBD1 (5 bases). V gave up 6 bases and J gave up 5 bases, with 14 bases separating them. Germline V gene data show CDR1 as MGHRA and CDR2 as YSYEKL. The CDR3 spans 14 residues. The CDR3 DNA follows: TGCGCCAGCAGTCGACTCGGCAGGGACAATGAGCAGTTCTTC. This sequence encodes CASSRLGRDNEQFF.

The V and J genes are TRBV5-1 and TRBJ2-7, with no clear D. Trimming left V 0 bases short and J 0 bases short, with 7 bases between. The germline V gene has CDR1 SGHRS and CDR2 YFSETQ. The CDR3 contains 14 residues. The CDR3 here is CASSLDGNSYEQYF. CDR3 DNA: TGCGCCAGCAGCTTGGATGGGAACTCCTACGAGCAGTACTTC.

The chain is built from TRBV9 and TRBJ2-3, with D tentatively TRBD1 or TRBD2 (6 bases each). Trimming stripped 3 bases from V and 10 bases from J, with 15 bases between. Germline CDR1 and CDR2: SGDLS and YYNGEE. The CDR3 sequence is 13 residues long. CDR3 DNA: TGTGCCAGCAGCGGGATGTTCGGGGGCTCGCAGTATTTT. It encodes CASSGMFGGSQYF. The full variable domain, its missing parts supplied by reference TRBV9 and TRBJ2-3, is DSGVTQTPKHLITATGQRVTLRCSPRSGDLSVYWYQQSLDQGLQFLIQYYNGEERAKGNILERFSAQQFPDLHSELNLSSLELGDSALYFCASSGMFGGSQYFGPGTRLTVL.

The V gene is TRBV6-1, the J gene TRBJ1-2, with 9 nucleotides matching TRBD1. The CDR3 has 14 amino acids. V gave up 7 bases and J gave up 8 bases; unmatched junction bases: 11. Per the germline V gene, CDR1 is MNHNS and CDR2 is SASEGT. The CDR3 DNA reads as TGTGCCAGCACGTCCCGGGACAGGGTTAAAGGCTACACCTTC. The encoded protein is CASTSRDRVKGYTF.

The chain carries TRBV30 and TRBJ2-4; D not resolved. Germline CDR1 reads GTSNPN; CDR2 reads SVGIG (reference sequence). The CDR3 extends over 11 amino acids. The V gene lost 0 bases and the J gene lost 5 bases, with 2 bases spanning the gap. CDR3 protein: CAWSVQNIQYF. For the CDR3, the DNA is TGTGCCTGGAGTGTCCAAAACATTCAGTACTTC.

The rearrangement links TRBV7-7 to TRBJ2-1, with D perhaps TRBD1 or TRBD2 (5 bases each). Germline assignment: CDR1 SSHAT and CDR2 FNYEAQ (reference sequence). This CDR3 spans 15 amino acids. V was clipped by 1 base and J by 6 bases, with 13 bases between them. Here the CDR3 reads CASSLDLGAINEQFF. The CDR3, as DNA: TGTGCCAGCAGCTTAGACCTCGGGGCCATCAATGAGCAGTTCTTC.

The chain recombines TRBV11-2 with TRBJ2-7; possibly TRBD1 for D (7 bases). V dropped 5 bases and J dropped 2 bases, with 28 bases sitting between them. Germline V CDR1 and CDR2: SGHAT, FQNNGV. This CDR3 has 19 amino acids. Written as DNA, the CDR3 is TGTGCCAGCAGCCCTACCCGCCGCGGGACAGCTCCTTTCCCCTACGAGCAGTACTTC. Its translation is CASSPTRRGTAPFPYEQYF.

CDR3 in amino acids: CASRPNKDGYTF. The CDR3 DNA follows: TGTGCCAGCAGGCCCAATAAGGATGGCTACACCTTC. The chain recombines TRBV6-5 with TRBJ1-2; the D is unclear. Trimming pared 6 bases from V and 6 bases from J, leaving 11 bases between. This CDR3 spans 12 amino acids. The germline V gene encodes CDR1 MNHEY and CDR2 SVGAGI.

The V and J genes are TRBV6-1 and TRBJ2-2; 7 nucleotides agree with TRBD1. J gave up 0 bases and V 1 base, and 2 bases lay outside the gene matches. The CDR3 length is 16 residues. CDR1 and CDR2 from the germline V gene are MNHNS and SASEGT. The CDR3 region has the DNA TGTGCCAGCAGTGAAGGGACAGGTACGAACACCGGGGAGCTGTTTTTT. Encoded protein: CASSEGTGTNTGELFF.

As DNA, the CDR3 is TGTGCCAGCAGCTTGGACAGATATGGCTACACCTTC. It encodes CASSLDRYGYTF. The chain carries TRBV5-4 and TRBJ1-2; D not certain. CDR3 size: 12 residues. Trimming cost V 0 bases and J 5 bases, with 5 bases left between them. Germline CDR1 SGHNT, CDR2 YYREEE (reference sequence).

CDR3 protein: CASSQNRANTGELFF. The CDR3 DNA sequence: TGTGCCAGCAGCCAGAACAGGGCGAACACCGGGGAGCTGTTTTTT. This chain links TRBV4-2 with TRBJ2-2; the D gene is possibly TRBD1 (6 bases). Germline CDR1 reads LGHNA; CDR2 reads YNFKEQ. V shed 3 bases and J shed 0 bases, with 8 bases lying between them. The CDR3 runs 15 residues.

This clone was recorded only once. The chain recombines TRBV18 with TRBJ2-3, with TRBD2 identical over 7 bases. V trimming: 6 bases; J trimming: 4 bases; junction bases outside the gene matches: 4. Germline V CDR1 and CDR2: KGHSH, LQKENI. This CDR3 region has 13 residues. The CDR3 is CASSRGVADTQYF. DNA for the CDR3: TGTGCCAGCTCCCGGGGGGTCGCAGATACGCAGTATTTT.

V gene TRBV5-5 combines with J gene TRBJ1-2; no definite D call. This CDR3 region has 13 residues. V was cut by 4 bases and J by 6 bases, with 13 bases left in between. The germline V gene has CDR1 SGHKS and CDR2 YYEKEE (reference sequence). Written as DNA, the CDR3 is TGTGCCAGCAGCACATACAGCGTAGATGGCTACACCTTC. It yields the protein CASSTYSVDGYTF. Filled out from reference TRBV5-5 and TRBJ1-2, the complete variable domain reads DAGVTQSPTHLIKTRGQQVTLRCSPISGHKSVSWYQQVLGQGPQFIFQYYEKEERGRGNFPDRFSARQFPNYSSELNVNALLLGDSALYLCASSTYSVDGYTFGSGTRLTVV.